These 20 T cell receptor beta chains came from one sample sequenced in a study of shared clonotypes between healthy human individuals. Assay: immunoSEQ multiplex PCR; the TCRdb copy retains only in-frame clones and omits some. The sample lists about 680,000 clones; about two thirds were seen once. Sequencing used memory CD4+ T cells sorted from blood. As for subset: CD45RA-negative fraction. The receptors shown here come from a woman aged 25-40 years in good health.

A single count supports this clone. The chain links TRBV28 to TRBJ1-1; D gene unclear. Germline-derived CDR1 and CDR2 are MDHEN and SYDVKM. Trimming pared 5 bases from V and 0 bases from J, leaving 25 bases between. The CDR3 runs 19 residues. In DNA, the CDR3 is TGTGCCAGCAGTCTCCCATGGGAGACGAACCCAAAGATGAACACTGAAGCTTTCTTT. Its protein product is CASSLPWETNPKMNTEAFF. Full variable domain (remainder filled in from reference TRBV28 and TRBJ1-1): DVKVTQSSRYLVKRTGEKVFLECVQDMDHENMFWYRQDPGLGLRLIYFSYDVKMKEKGDIPEGYSVSREKKERFSLILESASTNQTSMYLCASSLPWETNPKMNTEAFFGQGTRLTVV.

J is TRBJ1-4 and V is TRBV29-1; possible D gene TRBD1, 5 bases. The CDR3 sequence is 15 residues long. The germline V and J ends were trimmed by 7 bases and 5 bases, with 20 bases remaining between them. In germline, CDR1 is SQVTM, CDR2 ANQGSEA. This chain's CDR3 is CSAALAGTSNEKLFF. CDR3 nucleotide sequence: TGCAGCGCCGCACTGGCGGGGACGTCAAATGAAAAACTGTTTTTT.

This chain links TRBV14 with TRBJ2-2; D unresolved. This CDR3 has 13 amino acids. Trimming left V 5 bases short and J 5 bases short, with 9 bases between. The V gene's germline CDR1 is SGHDN and CDR2 FVKESK. CDR3 amino acids: CASSWTTTGELFF. For the CDR3, the DNA is TGTGCCAGCAGCTGGACGACGACCGGGGAGCTGTTTTTT. Filled out from reference TRBV14 and TRBJ2-2, the complete variable domain reads EAGVTQFPSHSVIEKGQTVTLRCDPISGHDNLYWYRRVMGKEIKFLLHFVKESKQDESGMPNNRFLAERTGGTYSTLKVQPAELEDSGVYFCASSWTTTGELFFGEGSRLTVL.

This clone was recorded only once. This chain links TRBV6-5 with TRBJ1-2, with D uncertain. Trimming stripped 2 bases from V and 2 bases from J, with 9 bases between. Germline V lookup: CDR1 MNHEY, CDR2 SVGAGI. This CDR3 is 14 amino acids long. The CDR3 coding sequence is TGTGCCAGCAGTTACGTGTCGGTAAACTATGGCTACACCTTC. Amino acid sequence: CASSYVSVNYGYTF.

This clone was observed a few times. Other DNA sequences of this sample code for an identical CDR3. This chain connects TRBV9 to TRBJ1-3; D is unclear. Germline assignment: CDR1 SGDLS and CDR2 YYNGEE. CDR3 length: 14 amino acids. V was clipped by 1 base and J by 0 bases, with 5 bases between them. The CDR3 sequence is CASSVHYSGNTIYF. Written as DNA, the CDR3 is TGTGCCAGCAGCGTACATTACTCTGGAAACACCATATATTTT.

As concerns this clone: Other nucleotide sequences in the sample specify the same CDR3. V and J are TRBV27 and TRBJ1-5; possibly TRBD1 for D (6 bases). The germline gives CDR1 MNHEY, CDR2 SMNVEV (reference sequence). Trimming left V 1 base short and J 6 bases short, with 10 bases between. This CDR3 has 14 amino acids. The CDR3 DNA reads as TGTGCCAGCAGTTTATGGGGGGCTGGTCAGCCCCAGCATTTT. This codes for CASSLWGAGQPQHF.

The gene calls are TRBV27 and TRBJ2-1, with D perhaps TRBD1 (8 bases). CDR1 is MNHEY and CDR2 is SMNVEV in the germline V gene (reference sequence). CDR3 length: 14 residues. The germline V and J ends were trimmed by 8 bases and 10 bases, with 21 bases remaining between them. CDR3 sequence: CASSTDREGWEQFF. For the CDR3, the DNA is TGTGCCAGCTCCACGGACAGGGAGGGTTGGGAGCAGTTCTTC.

This clone was detected only once. The chain carries TRBV4-1 and TRBJ2-3; unclear D gene. Germline CDR1 reads MGHRA; CDR2 reads YSYEKL. The CDR3 covers 17 residues. Deletions cut 7 bases from V and 2 bases from J, with 22 bases between. CDR3 in amino acids: CASTPTPGFSPTDTQYF. The CDR3 nucleotides are TGCGCCAGCACCCCCACCCCGGGTTTCTCCCCCACAGATACGCAGTATTTT.

This clone has only a few counts. The gene calls are TRBV5-4 and TRBJ2-1, with TRBD2 matching over 9 bases. The trim removed 6 bases at V and 6 bases at J, leaving 7 bases unmatched. CDR3 length: 14 residues. From germline, CDR1 is SGHNT and CDR2 YYREEE (reference sequence). The DNA of the CDR3 is TGTGCCAGCAAGAGGGCTAGCGGGACCAATGAGCAGTTCTTC. It codes for CASKRASGTNEQFF.

This rearrangement joins TRBV11-2 to TRBJ2-1; a weak D match, TRBD2 (6 bases). Trimming took off 6 bases at V and 0 bases at J, with 18 bases between the two ends. The CDR3 runs 17 residues. Germline V gene data show CDR1 as SGHAT and CDR2 as FQNNGV. The CDR3 protein is CASSHPGGSRSYNEQFF. CDR3 DNA: TGTGCCAGCAGTCACCCCGGGGGTTCGCGCTCCTACAATGAGCAGTTCTTC.

This clone has more than one count but fewer than ten. The chain employs TRBV19 and TRBJ2-7; 10 bases line up with TRBD1. Germline-derived CDR1 and CDR2 are LNHDA and SQIVND (reference sequence). J was trimmed by 5 bases and V by 5 bases; bases with no gene match: 12. There are 16 residues in the CDR3. CDR3 amino acids: CASSPLPGQGGNEQYF. The CDR3 region has the DNA TGTGCCAGTAGTCCCCTCCCTGGACAGGGGGGAAACGAGCAGTACTTC. Full variable domain (missing parts from reference TRBV19 and TRBJ2-7): DGGITQSPKYLFRKEGQNVTLSCEQNLNHDAMYWYRQDPGQGLRLIYYSQIVNDFQKGDIAEGYSVSREKKESFPLTVTSAQKNPTAFYLCASSPLPGQGGNEQYFGPGTRLTVT.

The chain carries TRBV10-2 and TRBJ2-3; 8 positions match TRBD2. This CDR3 region has 14 residues. The ends lost 6 bases at V and 3 bases at J; junction bases unmatched: 5. Germline CDR1 WSHSY, CDR2 SAAADI. CDR3 sequence reads: CASRREGGTDTQYF. DNA of the CDR3: TGCGCCAGCAGACGGGAGGGGGGGACAGATACGCAGTATTTT.

This chain links TRBV7-2 with TRBJ2-1; D call uncertain. The CDR3 length is 15 residues. Germline-derived CDR1 and CDR2 are SGHTA and FQGNSA. V lost 5 bases to trimming and J lost 2 bases, with 13 bases between them. The CDR3 bases are TGTGCCAGCAGCCAAGGGTCCGGAACCTACAATGAGCAGTTCTTC. Residues: CASSQGSGTYNEQFF.

The table lists this clone with a few counts. This chain's CDR3 is CASSEGDRLYTEAFF. CDR3 DNA: TGTGCCAGCAGTGAAGGAGACAGATTATACACTGAAGCTTTCTTT. The rearrangement joins TRBV2 to TRBJ1-1; D is perhaps TRBD1 (5 bases). Trimming took 1 base from V and 3 from J, leaving 12 bases between them. The CDR3 contains 15 residues. Germline CDR1 reads SNHLY; CDR2 reads FYNNEI.

The rearrangement joins TRBV30 to TRBJ2-2, with TRBD2 matching over 11 bases. The germline V gene encodes CDR1 GTSNPN and CDR2 SVGIG (reference sequence). This CDR3 contains 15 residues. V was clipped by 4 bases and J by 6 bases; unmatched bases: 7. This CDR3 reads CAWMEPGLAAGELFF. For the CDR3, the DNA is TGTGCCTGGATGGAACCGGGACTAGCGGCCGGGGAGCTGTTTTTT.

The chain combines TRBV27 with TRBJ1-1, with unresolved D. Per the germline V gene, CDR1 is MNHEY and CDR2 is SMNVEV (reference sequence). This CDR3 is built from 14 residues. Trimming stripped 6 bases from V and 0 bases from J, with 11 bases between. The CDR3: CASSPQNLNTEAFF. The CDR3, as DNA: TGTGCCAGCAGCCCACAGAACTTGAACACTGAAGCTTTCTTT.

This clone is a singleton in its sample. V is TRBV18 and J is TRBJ1-5; D not certain. Germline lookup yields CDR1 KGHSH and CDR2 LQKENI. The CDR3 has 15 amino acids. V was pared by 2 bases and J by 3 bases, with 11 bases between. Here the CDR3 DNA reads TGTGCCAGCTCACCATTGGCCGGGGTCAATCAGCCCCAGCATTTT. The encoded protein is CASSPLAGVNQPQHF. The whole variable domain, filled in from reference TRBV18 and TRBJ1-5, reads NAGVMQNPRHLVRRRGQEARLRCSPMKGHSHVYWYRQLPEEGLKFMVYLQKENIIDESGMPKERFSAEFPKEGPSILRIQQVVRGDSAAYFCASSPLAGVNQPQHFGDGTRLSIL.

The V call is TRBV19, the J call TRBJ1-5; 9 bases are a match to TRBD1. Germline loops: CDR1 LNHDA, CDR2 SQIVND (reference sequence). The V gene end was trimmed by 6 bases and the J gene end by 6 bases; junction bases not matched to a gene: 6. The CDR3 is made up of 14 amino acids. CDR3 coding DNA: TGTGCCAGTAGCGGGACAGGGTTAGGTCAGCCCCAGCATTTT. Protein: CASSGTGLGQPQHF.

A word on this clone: The sample contains more than one DNA sequence encoding this CDR3. The J gene is TRBJ2-6, the V gene TRBV7-9, with a possible D match to TRBD2 (5 bases). CDR3 length: 17 residues. Germline-derived CDR1 and CDR2 are SEHNR and FQNEAQ (reference sequence). Trimming cost V 4 bases and J 0 bases, with 13 bases left between them. CDR3 in amino acids: CASSSRVSSSGANVLTF. The CDR3 nucleotides read TGTGCCAGCAGCTCGAGGGTCTCAAGCTCTGGGGCCAACGTCCTGACTTTC.

The chain recombines TRBV12-1 with TRBJ2-1; the table's TRBD2 call for D was not verified on the DNA. TRBV12-1 is flagged as a pseudogene. This CDR3 is 17 amino acids long. The CDR3 protein is CASSWLAGGQMYNEQFF. The CDR3 DNA follows: TGTGCCAGCAGCTGGCTAGCGGGAGGGCAGATGTACAATGAGCAGTTCTTC.